This T cell receptor beta chain was recorded in a study of blood T cells in healthy people across ages (dated by TCRdb to between 2014 and 2017). Concerning the study at large: In model experiments, template switching captured about one uniquely barcoded TCR beta cDNA molecule for every two T cells. The study measured age-related changes in TCR beta repertoire diversity using deep sequencing normalized with unique cDNA molecular identifiers. The donors were divided into four age groups: young (average approximately 15 years), middle-aged (roughly 42), aged (approximately 64) and long-lived (more than 75). To avoid experimental bias, donors of different ages were distributed randomly across sequencing lanes. For two donors (one aged 18 to 29 and one aged 80 or older), the study analyzed two additional independent replicas of 1 million unique cDNA reads from the same blood draw. The paper's findings and limits, for the study overall: Bulk unsorted PBMC profiling prevented conclusive comparison of naive and antigen-experienced compartments. Total diversity estimates from one million sequenced T cells were considered lower bounds and underestimates. Observed TCR beta diversity per million T cells fell roughly linearly with age, and a significant reduction was already apparent by age approximately 40. There was a strong correlation between observed TCR beta diversity and the percentage of naive T cells measured by flow cytometry. Donor CMV infection status was unknown, potentially confounding age-related changes in expanded clonotypes. Compared with the aged group, the long-lived group had more naive CD4+ T cells, fewer expanded clones and increased TCR diversity, suggesting age selection.

The receptor library was made with 5' RACE. TCRdb shows the sequencer as Illumina HiSeq 2500. The second PCR ran for roughly 7 to 11 cycles and used a J-beta primer mix along with a sample-barcoded 5' primer. Each TCR beta cDNA molecule received a unique molecular identifier from a template-switch 5' adaptor carrying 12 random nucleotides. Each sample yielded at least 3 million CDR3-containing paired-end reads. All of the RNA was converted into first-strand cDNA using the Mint cDNA synthesis kit, with a TRBC-specific oligonucleotide serving as the primer. Following uracil-DNA glycosylase treatment, a first 18-cycle PCR with universal primers M1SS and BC2_uni_R was performed on all cDNA. On the authors' methods: For normalization, 1 million high-quality reads were randomly selected from each sample, with every read carrying a distinct molecular identifier. Reads sharing molecular identifiers were discarded rather than binned into consensus sequences. MiTCR, set to a Q25 quality threshold and the strictest error-elimination algorithm, was used for CDR3 identification, clonotype clustering and error correction. A nonparametric unseen species model using Euler transformation provided a lower-bound estimate of total TCR beta diversity. The public reads were quality trimmed at Q25 with fastp and then assembled into clones with MiXCR by TCRdb, keeping productive beta chains. Rows matching on CDR3 protein sequence are summarized as one entry with the most common DNA and genes. TCRdb, not the original authors, processed these V and J calls. Recorded for this sample are approximately 1,000,000 distinct CDR3 sequences; 35% to 50% of them occurred a single time. 18% of the sample belongs to the ten largest clones.

As to this clonotype: It has no known antigen specificity. The input lacks base qualities; no much larger clone sits a single base away.

The 39 donors, aged about 6 to 100 years, were systemically healthy Caucasian individuals from Russia. Around 10 milliliters of peripheral blood were collected from each donor into EDTA-treated Vacutainer tubes. PBMCs were isolated by Ficoll-Paque density-gradient centrifugation, with at least 7 million obtained per sample. Total RNA, at least 5 micrograms per sample, was extracted from PBMCs with Trizol reagent. For every donor, an aliquot of PBMCs went through flow cytometry to measure the percentages of naive CD45RAhigh/CD27high T cells. From a lookup of the germline V gene (reference sequence), CDR1 and CDR2 are DFQATT and SNEGSKA. The CDR3, cysteine through phenylalanine, is 12 amino acids long. The kept DNA is CDR3 alone, 36 bases in frame from the first base. V is clipped by 6 bases and J by 4 bases, and the sequence between their germline boundaries is 12 bases long.

The rearranged segments are TRBV20-1 and TRBJ1-1; 6 matching bases give a weak D call of TRBD1. The receptor was derived from a woman aged 55-70 years in good health. Material: blood. The nucleotide sequence is given as TGCAGTGCCGAAACAGGGAGCACTGAAGCTTTCTTT. It translates as CSAETGSTEAFF.